In this sample, the clone carrying this TCR beta chain turned up many times. Donors showed nominal health when sampled, although they likely had unrecorded immune exposures. In the PCR, 60 Vbeta and 13 Jbeta primers were used. Sequenced by immunoSEQ multiplex PCR; TCRdb stores in-frame clones only, minus some. This table holds some 120,000 clones, about 80% found once. This sample was taken from a study of cytomegalovirus exposure and HLA in healthy donors. Germline CDR1 SNHLY, CDR2 FYNNEI. V gave up 7 bases and J gave up 2 bases, with 11 bases separating them. This CDR3 spans 13 amino acids. The chain combines TRBV2 with TRBJ1-1; tentative D call: TRBD1 (6 bases). The receptor was derived from a woman aged 50 to 65 in good health and CMV-seropositive. Sequencing input: PBMCs. The CDR3 sequence is CASMTDRNTEAFF. In DNA form, the CDR3 reads TGTGCCAGCATGACGGACAGAAACACTGAAGCTTTCTTT.